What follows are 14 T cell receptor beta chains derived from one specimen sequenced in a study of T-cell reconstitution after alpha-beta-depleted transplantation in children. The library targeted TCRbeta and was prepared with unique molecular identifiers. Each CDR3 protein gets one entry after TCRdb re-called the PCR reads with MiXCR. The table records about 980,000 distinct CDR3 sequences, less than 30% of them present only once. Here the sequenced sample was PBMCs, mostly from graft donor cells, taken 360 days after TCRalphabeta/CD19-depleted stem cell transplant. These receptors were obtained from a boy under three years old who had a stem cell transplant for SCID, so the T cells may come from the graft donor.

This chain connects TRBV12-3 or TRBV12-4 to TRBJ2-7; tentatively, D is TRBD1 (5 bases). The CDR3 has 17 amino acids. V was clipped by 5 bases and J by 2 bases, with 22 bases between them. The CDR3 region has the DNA TGTGCCAGCAGTCCCGGTAGGGGAATGACGGGCGCCTACGAGCAGTACTTC. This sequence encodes CASSPGRGMTGAYEQYF.

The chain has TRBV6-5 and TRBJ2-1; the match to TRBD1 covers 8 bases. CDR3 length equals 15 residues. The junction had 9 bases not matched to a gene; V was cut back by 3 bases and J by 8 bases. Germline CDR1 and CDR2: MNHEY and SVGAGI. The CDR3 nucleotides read TGTGCCAGCAGTTATCTCCGGGACAGGAGCTATGAGCAGTTCTTC. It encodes CASSYLRDRSYEQFF.

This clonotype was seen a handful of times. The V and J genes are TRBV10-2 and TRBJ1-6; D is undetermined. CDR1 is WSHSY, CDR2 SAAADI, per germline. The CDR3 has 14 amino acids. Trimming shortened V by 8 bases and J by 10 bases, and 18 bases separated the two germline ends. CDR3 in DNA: TGCGCCAGCGCCCTTGGGAATCATGGATCACCCCTCCACTTT. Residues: CASALGNHGSPLHF.

The CDR3 bases are TGTGCCAGCAGCTTAAGACTGGGGGGGCTTTACAATGAGCAGTTCTTC. Its protein product is CASSLRLGGLYNEQFF. V and J are TRBV7-2 and TRBJ2-1, with D perhaps TRBD2 (7 bases). The ends were cut back, 2 bases at V and 4 bases at J, with 15 bases in the middle. This CDR3 is built from 16 residues. CDR1 is SGHTA, CDR2 FQGNSA, per germline.

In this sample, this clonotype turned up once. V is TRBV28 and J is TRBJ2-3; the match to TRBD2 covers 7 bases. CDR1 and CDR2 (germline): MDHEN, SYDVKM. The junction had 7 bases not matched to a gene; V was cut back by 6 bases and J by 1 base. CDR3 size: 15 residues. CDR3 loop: CASSPGGDRTDTQYF. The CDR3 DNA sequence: TGTGCCAGCAGCCCTGGGGGGGATCGCACAGATACGCAGTATTTT.

The CDR3: CSAREGVAGRQETQYF. As DNA, the CDR3 is TGCAGTGCTAGAGAGGGGGTAGCGGGGAGACAAGAGACCCAGTACTTC. The rearrangement joins TRBV20-1 to TRBJ2-5, with TRBD2 matching 8 bases. In germline, CDR1 is DFQATT, CDR2 SNEGSKA (reference sequence). After removal of 0 bases from V and 2 bases from J, the junction contained 8 bases not matched to a gene. CDR3 length: 16 amino acids.

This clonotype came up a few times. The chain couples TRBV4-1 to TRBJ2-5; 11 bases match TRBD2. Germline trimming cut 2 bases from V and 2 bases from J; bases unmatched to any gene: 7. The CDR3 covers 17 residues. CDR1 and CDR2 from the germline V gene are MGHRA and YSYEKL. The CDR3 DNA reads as TGCGCCAGCAGCCAATTTAGCGGGGGGGCCGGTCAAGAGACCCAGTACTTC. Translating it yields CASSQFSGGAGQETQYF.

CDR3 nucleotide sequence: TGCAGCGTTTACTTCTTCGCCTCCTACGAGCAGTACTTC. It yields the protein CSVYFFASYEQYF. V usage is TRBV29-1 and J usage is TRBJ2-7; D is uncertain. Trimming pared 5 bases from V and 0 bases from J, leaving 11 bases between. Germline V gene lookup returns CDR1 SQVTM and CDR2 ANQGSEA. The CDR3 length is 13 residues.

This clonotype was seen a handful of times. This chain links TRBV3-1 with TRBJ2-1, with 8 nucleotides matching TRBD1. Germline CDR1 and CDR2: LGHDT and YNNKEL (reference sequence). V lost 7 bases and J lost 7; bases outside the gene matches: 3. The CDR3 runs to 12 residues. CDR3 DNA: TGTGCCAGCACGGACAGGGCTAATGAGCAGTTCTTC. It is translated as CASTDRANEQFF.

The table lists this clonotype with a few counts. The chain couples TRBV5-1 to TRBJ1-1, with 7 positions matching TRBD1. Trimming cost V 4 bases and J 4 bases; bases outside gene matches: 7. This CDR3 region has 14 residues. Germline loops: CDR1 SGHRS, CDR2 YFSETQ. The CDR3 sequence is CASSTTGSFTEAFF. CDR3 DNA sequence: TGCGCCAGCAGCACGACAGGGAGTTTCACTGAAGCTTTCTTT.

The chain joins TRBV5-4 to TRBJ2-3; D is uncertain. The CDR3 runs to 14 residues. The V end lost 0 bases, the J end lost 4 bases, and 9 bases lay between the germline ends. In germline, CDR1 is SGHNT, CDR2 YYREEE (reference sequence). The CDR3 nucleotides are TGTGCCAGCAGCTTGGGGCTCGGAGCAGATACGCAGTATTTT. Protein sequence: CASSLGLGADTQYF.

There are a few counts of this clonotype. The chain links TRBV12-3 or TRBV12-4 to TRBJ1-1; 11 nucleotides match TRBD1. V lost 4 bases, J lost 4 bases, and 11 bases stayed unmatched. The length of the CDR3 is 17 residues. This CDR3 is CASSSPWTGGASTEAFF. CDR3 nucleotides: TGTGCCAGCAGTTCCCCGTGGACAGGGGGCGCGAGCACTGAAGCTTTCTTT.

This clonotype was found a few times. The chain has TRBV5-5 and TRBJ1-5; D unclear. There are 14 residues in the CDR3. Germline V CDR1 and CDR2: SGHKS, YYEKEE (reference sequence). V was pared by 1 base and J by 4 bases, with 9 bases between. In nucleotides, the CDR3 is TGTGCCAGCAGCTTGCTTCCAGCGAATCAGCCCCAGCATTTT. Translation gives CASSLLPANQPQHF.

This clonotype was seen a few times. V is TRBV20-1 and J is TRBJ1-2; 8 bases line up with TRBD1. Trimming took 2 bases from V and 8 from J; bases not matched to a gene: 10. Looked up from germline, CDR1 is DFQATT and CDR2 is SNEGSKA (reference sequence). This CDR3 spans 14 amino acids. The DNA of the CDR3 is TGCAGTGCTAGATTTTTACAGGGGGTTAGCGGCTACACCTTC. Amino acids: CSARFLQGVSGYTF.